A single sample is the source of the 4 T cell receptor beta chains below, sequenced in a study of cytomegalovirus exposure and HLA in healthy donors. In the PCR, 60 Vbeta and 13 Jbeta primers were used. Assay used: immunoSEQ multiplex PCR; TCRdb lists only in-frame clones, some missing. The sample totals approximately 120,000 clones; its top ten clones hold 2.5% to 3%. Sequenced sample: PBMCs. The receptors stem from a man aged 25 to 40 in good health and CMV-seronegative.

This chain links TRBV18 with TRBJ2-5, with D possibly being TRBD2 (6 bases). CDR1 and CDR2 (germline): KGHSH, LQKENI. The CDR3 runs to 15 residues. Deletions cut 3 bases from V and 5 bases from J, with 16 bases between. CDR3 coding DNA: TGTGCCAGCTCACCCTCTGCGGGTCGGGGGGAGACCCAGTACTTC. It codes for CASSPSAGRGETQYF.

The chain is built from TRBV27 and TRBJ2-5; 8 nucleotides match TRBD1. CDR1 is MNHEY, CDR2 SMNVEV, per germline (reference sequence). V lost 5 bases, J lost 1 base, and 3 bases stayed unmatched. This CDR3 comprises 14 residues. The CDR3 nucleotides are TGTGCCAGCAGTCCAACAGGGGGCCAAGAGACCCAGTACTTC. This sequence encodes CASSPTGGQETQYF.

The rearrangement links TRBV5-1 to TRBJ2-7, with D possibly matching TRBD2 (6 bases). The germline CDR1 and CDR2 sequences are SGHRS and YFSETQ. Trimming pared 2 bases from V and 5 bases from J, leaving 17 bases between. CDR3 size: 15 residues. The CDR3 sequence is CASSFAPEGADEQYF. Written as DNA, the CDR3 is TGCGCCAGCAGCTTCGCCCCGGAGGGAGCTGACGAGCAGTACTTC.

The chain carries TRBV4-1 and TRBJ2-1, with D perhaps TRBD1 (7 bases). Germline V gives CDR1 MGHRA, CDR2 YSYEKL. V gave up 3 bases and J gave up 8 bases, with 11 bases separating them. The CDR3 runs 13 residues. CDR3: CASSQGRGDEQFF. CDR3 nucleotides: TGCGCCAGCAGCCAGGGCAGGGGGGATGAGCAGTTCTTC.